This T cell receptor (beta chain) was captured by sequencing in a study of vaccination and CD4 T cells after COVID-19. Sequence data for DNA of cultured CD4+ T cells were generated by the Oncomine TCR Beta short-read assay. TCRdb re-called the PCR reads with MiXCR, one entry per CDR3 protein. Counted here are some 12,000 distinct CDR3 sequences, under 35% occurring once; the ten biggest clones make up approximately 12%. Indicated treatment: 10-day PBMC culture with coronavirus spike peptide pools or control peptides (ViraFEST assay). This clonotype is labeled as medium-sized. No antigen is known for it. This TCR was recovered from a human donor who had recovered from COVID-19. The sample here was CD4+ T cells from blood, cultured in vitro, taken after SARS-CoV-2 vaccination.

CDR3 in amino acids: CASSLLAGGPRETQYF. The CDR3 DNA reads TGTGCCAGCAGCTTACTAGCGGGAGGGCCGAGAGAGACCCAGTACTTC. The genes are TRBV11-2 and TRBJ2-7, with TRBD2 matching 12 bases. The J call may be incorrect, as the DNA end agrees better with TRBJ2-5. This CDR3 is built from 16 residues. Germline CDR1 SGHAT, CDR2 FQNNGV.